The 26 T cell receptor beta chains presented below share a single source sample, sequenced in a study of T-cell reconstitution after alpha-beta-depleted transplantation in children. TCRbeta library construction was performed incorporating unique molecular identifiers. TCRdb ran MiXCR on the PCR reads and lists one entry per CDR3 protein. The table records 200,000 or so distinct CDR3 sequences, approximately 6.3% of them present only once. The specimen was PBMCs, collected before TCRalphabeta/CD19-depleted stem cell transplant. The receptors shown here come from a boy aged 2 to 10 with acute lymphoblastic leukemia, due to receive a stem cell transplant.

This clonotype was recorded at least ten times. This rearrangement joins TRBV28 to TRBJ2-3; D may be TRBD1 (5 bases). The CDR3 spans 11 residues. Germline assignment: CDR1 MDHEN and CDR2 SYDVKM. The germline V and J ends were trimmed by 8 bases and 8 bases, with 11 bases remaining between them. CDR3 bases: TGTGCCAGCCTCGAGCAGGGTACGCAGTATTTT. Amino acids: CASLEQGTQYF. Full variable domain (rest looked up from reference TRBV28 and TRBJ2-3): DVKVTQSSRYLVKRTGEKVFLECVQDMDHENMFWYRQDPGLGLRLIYFSYDVKMKEKGDIPEGYSVSREKKERFSLILESASTNQTSMYLCASLEQGTQYFGPGTRLTVL.

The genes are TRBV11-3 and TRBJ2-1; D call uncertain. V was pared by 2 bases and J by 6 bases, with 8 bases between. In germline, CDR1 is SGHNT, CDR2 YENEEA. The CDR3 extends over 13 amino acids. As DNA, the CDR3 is TGTGCCAGCAGCTTATCTTCCGGCAATGAGCAGTTCTTC. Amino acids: CASSLSSGNEQFF.

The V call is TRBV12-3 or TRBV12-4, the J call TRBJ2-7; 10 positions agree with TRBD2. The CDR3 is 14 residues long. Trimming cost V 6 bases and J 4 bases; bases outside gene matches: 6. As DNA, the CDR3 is TGTGCCAGCAGGTTTAGCGGGGGGTTGTACGAGCAGTACTTC. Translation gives CASRFSGGLYEQYF.

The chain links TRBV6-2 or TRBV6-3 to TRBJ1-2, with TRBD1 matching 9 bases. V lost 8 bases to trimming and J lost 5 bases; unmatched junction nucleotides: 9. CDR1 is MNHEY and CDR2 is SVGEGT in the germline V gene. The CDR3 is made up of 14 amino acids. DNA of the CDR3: TGTGCCAGCGGCGCGACAGGGGGTTCTTATGGCTACACCTTC. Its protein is CASGATGGSYGYTF.

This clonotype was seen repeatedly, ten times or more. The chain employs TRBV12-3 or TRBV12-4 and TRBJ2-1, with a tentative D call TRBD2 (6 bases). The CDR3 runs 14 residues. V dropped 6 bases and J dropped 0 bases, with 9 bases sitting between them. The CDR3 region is CASRGLGSYNEQFF. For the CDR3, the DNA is TGTGCCAGCAGGGGACTTGGCTCCTACAATGAGCAGTTCTTC.

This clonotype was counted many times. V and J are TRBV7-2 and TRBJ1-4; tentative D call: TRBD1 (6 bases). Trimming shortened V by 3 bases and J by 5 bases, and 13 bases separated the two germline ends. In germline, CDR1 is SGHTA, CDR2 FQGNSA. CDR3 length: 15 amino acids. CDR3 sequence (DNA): TGTGCCAGCAGCTTGTCCTGGCAGGGGAATGAAAAACTGTTTTTT. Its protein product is CASSLSWQGNEKLFF.

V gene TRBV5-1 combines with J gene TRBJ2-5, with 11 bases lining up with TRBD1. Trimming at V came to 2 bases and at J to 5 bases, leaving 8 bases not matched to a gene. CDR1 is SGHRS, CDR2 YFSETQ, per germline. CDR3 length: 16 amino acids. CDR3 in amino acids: CASSLTGQGAIETQYF. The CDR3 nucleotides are TGCGCCAGCAGCTTAACTGGACAGGGGGCGATTGAGACCCAGTACTTC.

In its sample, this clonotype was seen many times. CDR3 protein: CSVEEGDGQFF. In DNA, the CDR3 is TGCAGCGTTGAAGAAGGGGATGGCCAGTTCTTC. The chain has TRBV29-1 and TRBJ2-1, with a tentative D call TRBD1 (5 bases). Looked up from germline, CDR1 is SQVTM and CDR2 is ANQGSEA. V dropped 0 bases and J dropped 13 bases, with 10 bases sitting between them. CDR3 size: 11 residues.

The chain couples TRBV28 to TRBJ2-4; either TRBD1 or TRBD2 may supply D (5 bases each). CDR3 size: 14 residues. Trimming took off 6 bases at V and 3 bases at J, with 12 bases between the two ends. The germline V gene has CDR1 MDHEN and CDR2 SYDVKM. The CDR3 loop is CASREGQFKNIQYF. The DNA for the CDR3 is TGTGCCAGCAGAGAGGGGCAGTTCAAAAACATTCAGTACTTC.

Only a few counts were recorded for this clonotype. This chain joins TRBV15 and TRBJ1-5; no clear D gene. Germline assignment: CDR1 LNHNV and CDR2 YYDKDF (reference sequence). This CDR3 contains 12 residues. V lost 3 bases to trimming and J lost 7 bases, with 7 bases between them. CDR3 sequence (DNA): TGTGCCACCAGCAGTCCCAGCCAGCCCCAGCATTTT. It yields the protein CATSSPSQPQHF.

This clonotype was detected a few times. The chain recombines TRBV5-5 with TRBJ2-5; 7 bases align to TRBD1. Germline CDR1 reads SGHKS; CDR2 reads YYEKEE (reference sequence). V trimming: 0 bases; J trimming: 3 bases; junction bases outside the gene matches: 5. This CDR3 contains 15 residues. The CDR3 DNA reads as TGTGCCAGCAGCTTGGAAGGGGGCGAGGAAGAGACCCAGTACTTC. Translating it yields CASSLEGGEEETQYF.

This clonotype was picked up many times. Here the CDR3 reads CASSHSSLQGPGYTF. In nucleotides, the CDR3 is TGTGCCAGCAGCCATAGCTCTCTTCAGGGACCGGGCTACACCTTC. The genes are TRBV7-8 and TRBJ1-2; a weak D match, TRBD1 (5 bases). There are 15 residues in the CDR3. CDR1 SGHVS and CDR2 FQNEAQ come from the germline V gene. Trimming stripped 5 bases from V and 8 bases from J, with 21 bases between.

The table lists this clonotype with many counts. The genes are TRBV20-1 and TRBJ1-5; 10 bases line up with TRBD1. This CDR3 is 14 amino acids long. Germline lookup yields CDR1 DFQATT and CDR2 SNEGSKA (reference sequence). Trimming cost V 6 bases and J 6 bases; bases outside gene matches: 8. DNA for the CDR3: TGCAGTGCGTTTCCGGGACAGGGGAGTCAGCCCCAGCATTTT. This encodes CSAFPGQGSQPQHF.

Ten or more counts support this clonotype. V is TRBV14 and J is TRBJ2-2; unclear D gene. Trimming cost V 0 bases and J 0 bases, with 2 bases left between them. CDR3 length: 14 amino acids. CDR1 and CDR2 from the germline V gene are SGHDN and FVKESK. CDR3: CASSQEANTGELFF. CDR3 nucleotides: TGTGCCAGCAGCCAAGAGGCGAACACCGGGGAGCTGTTTTTT.

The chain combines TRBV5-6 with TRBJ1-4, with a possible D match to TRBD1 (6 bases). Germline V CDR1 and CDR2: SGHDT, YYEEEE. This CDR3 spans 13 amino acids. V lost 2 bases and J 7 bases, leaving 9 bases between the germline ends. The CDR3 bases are TGTGCCAGCAGCTTTAGGGGGGCTGAAAAACTGTTTTTT. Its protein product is CASSFRGAEKLFF.

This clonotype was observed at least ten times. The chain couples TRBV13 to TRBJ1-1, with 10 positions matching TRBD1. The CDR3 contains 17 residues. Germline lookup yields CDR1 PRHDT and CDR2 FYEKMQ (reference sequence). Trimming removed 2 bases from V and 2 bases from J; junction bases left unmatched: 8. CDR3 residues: CASSLTGTGEINTEAFF. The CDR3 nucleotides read TGTGCCAGCAGCTTAACCGGGACAGGGGAGATTAACACTGAAGCTTTCTTT.

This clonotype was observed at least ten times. The CDR3 bases are TGTGCCAGCAGCTTATCGGGACTCTCGGGTCCAGATACGCAGTATTTT. It specifies CASSLSGLSGPDTQYF. The V call is TRBV5-4, the J call TRBJ2-3; maybe TRBD2 (6 bases). Looked up from germline, CDR1 is SGHNT and CDR2 is YYREEE (reference sequence). Trimming took off 2 bases at V and 4 bases at J, with 17 bases between the two ends. The CDR3 covers 16 residues.

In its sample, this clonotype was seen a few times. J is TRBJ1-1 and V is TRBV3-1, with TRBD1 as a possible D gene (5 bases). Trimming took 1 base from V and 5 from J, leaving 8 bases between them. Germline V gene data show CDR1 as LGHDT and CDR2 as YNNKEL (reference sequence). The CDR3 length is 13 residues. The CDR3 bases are TGTGCCAGCAGCCAAGCCGGGACGACTGAAGCTTTCTTT. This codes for CASSQAGTTEAFF.

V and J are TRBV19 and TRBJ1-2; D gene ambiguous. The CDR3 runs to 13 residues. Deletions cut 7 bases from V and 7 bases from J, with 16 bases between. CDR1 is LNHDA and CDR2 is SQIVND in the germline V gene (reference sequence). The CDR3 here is CASTVGPGLGYTF. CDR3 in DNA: TGTGCCAGTACCGTAGGCCCAGGACTTGGCTACACCTTC.

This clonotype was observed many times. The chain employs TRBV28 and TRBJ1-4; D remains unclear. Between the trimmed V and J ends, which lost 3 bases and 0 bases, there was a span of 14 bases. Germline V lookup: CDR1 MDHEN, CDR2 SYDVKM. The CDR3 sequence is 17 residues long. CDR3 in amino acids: CASSFRLAPATNEKLFF. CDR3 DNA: TGTGCCAGCAGTTTCCGACTCGCCCCAGCAACTAATGAAAAACTGTTTTTT. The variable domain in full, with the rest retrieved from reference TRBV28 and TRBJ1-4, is DVKVTQSSRYLVKRTGEKVFLECVQDMDHENMFWYRQDPGLGLRLIYFSYDVKMKEKGDIPEGYSVSREKKERFSLILESASTNQTSMYLCASSFRLAPATNEKLFFGSGTQLSVL.

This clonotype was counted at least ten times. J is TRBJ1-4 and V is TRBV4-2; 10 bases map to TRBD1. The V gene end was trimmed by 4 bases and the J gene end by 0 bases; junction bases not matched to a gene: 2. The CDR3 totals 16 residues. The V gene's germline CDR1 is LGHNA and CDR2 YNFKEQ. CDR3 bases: TGTGCCAGCAGCCGGGACAGGGGTGCAACTAATGAAAAACTGTTTTTT. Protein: CASSRDRGATNEKLFF.

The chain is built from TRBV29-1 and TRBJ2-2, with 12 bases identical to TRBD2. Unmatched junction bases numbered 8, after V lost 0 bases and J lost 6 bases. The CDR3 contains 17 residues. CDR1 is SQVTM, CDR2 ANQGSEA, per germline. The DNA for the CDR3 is TGCAGCGTTGAAGATGTGCGACTAGCGGGAGTGGCCGGGGAGCTGTTTTTT. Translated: CSVEDVRLAGVAGELFF.

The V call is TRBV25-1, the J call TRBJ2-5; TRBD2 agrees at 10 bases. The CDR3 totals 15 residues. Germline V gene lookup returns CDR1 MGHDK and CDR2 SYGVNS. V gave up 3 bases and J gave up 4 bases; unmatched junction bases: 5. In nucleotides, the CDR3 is TGTGCCAGCAGTGAGCCCCTAGCGGGAGTAGAGACCCAGTACTTC. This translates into CASSEPLAGVETQYF.

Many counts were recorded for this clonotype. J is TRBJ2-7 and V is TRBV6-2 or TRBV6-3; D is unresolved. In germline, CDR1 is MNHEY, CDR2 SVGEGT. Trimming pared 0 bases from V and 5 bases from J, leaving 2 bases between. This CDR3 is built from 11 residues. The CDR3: CASSYSDEQYF. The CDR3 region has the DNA TGTGCCAGCAGTTACTCGGACGAGCAGTACTTC.

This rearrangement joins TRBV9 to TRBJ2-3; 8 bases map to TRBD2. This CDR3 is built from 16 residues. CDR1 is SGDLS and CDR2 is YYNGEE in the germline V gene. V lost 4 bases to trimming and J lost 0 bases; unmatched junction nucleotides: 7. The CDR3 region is CASSPFTSGSTDTQYF. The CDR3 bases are TGTGCCAGCAGCCCTTTCACTAGCGGAAGCACAGATACGCAGTATTTT.

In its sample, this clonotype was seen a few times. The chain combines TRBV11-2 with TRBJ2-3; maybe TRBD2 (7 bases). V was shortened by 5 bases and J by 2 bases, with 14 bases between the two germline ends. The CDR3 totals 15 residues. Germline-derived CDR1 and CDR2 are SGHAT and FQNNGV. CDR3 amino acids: CASSRGGAPTDTQYF. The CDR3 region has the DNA TGTGCCAGCAGCAGGGGGGGGGCCCCCACAGATACGCAGTATTTT.